The 2 T cell receptor beta chains reported below all come from one sample, sequenced in a study of blood T cell repertoires in COVID-19. Some clones are missing from TCRdb's copy, which holds only in-frame ones; the method was immunoSEQ multiplex PCR. The sample consists of roughly 14,000 clones, about 90% of them appearing once. What was sequenced was peripheral blood. The receptor source for this set is a human donor in a cohort sampled during active COVID-19.

This sequence joins TRBV30 and TRBJ2-3; 8 nucleotides match TRBD2. This CDR3 contains 16 residues. Per the germline V gene, CDR1 is GTSNPN and CDR2 is SVGIG (reference sequence). With 2 bases clipped from V and 4 bases from J, the junction kept 11 bases outside the gene matches. The CDR3 protein is CAWSPSVAGLADTQYF. The DNA for the CDR3 is TGTGCCTGGAGTCCGTCAGTAGCGGGGCTTGCAGATACGCAGTATTTT.

This sequence joins TRBV27 and TRBJ2-7, with 7 bases that match TRBD1. The ends lost 8 bases at V and 2 bases at J; junction bases unmatched: 15. Germline V gene data show CDR1 as MNHEY and CDR2 as SMNVEV (reference sequence). The CDR3 covers 16 residues. Here the CDR3 reads CASVLSFTGAPYEQYF. The CDR3 nucleotides read TGTGCCAGCGTACTTTCTTTTACAGGGGCCCCCTACGAGCAGTACTTC.